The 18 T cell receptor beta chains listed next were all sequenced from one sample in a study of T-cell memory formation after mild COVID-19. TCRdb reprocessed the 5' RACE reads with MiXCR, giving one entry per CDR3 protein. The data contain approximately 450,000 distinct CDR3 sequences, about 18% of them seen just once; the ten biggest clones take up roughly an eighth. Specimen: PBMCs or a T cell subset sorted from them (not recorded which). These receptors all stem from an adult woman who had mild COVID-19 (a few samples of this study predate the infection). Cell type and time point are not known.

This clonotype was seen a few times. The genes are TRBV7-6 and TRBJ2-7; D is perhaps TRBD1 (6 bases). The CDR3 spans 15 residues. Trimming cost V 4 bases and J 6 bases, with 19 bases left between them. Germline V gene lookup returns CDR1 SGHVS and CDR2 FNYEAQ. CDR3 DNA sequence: TGTGCCAGCAGCTCTCCGGGACATGGGGCCATCGAGCAGTACTTC. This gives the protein CASSSPGHGAIEQYF.

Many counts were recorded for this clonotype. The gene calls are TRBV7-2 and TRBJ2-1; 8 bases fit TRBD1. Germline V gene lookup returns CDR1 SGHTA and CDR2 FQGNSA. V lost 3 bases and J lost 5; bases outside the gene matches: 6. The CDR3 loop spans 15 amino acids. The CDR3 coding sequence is TGTGCCAGCAGCTTGGACAGGGCCACCCACAATGAGCAGTTCTTC. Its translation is CASSLDRATHNEQFF. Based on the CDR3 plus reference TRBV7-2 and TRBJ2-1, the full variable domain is GAGVSQSPSNKVTEKGKDVELRCDPISGHTALYWYRQSLGQGLEFLIYFQGNSAPDKSGLPSDRFSAERTGGSVSTLTIQRTQQEDSAVYLCASSLDRATHNEQFFGPGTRLTVL.

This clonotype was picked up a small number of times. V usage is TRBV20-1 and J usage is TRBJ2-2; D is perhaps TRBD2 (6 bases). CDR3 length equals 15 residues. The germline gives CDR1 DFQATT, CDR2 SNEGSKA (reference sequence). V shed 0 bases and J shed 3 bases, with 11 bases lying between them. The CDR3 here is CSARDLASHTGELFF. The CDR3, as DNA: TGCAGTGCTAGAGATCTAGCGTCTCACACCGGGGAGCTGTTTTTT.

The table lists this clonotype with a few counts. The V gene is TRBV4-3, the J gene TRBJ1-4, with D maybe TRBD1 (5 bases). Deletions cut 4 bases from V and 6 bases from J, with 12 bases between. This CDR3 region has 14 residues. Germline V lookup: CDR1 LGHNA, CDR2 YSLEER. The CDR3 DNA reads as TGCGCCAGCAGCCGTGTAGGGGTTGATGAAAAACTGTTTTTT. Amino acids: CASSRVGVDEKLFF.

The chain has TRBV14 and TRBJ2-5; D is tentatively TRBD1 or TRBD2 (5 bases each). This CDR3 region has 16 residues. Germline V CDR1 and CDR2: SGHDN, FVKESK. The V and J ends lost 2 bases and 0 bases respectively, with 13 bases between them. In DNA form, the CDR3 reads TGTGCCAGCAGCCAAAACCGGGACCCCTACCAAGAGACCCAGTACTTC. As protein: CASSQNRDPYQETQYF.

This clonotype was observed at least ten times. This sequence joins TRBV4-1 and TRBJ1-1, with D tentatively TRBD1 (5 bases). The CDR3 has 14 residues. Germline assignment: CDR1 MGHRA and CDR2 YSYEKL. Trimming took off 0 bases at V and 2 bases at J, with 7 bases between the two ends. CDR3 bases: TGCGCCAGCAGCCAAGACAGGGATAACACTGAAGCTTTCTTT. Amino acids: CASSQDRDNTEAFF.

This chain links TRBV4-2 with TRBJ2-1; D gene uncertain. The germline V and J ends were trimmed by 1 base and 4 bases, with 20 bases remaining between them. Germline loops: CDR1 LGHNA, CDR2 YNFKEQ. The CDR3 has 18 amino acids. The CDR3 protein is CASSQAGIDLGTYNEQFF. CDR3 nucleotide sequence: TGTGCCAGCAGCCAAGCGGGTATCGACTTAGGCACTTACAATGAGCAGTTCTTC.

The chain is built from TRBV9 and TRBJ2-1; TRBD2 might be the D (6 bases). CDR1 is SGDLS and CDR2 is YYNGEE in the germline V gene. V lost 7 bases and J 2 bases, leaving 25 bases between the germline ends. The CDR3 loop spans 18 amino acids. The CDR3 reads CASYSMTNKRAAYNEQFF. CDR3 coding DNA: TGTGCCAGCTACTCAATGACGAACAAGCGGGCCGCCTACAATGAGCAGTTCTTC. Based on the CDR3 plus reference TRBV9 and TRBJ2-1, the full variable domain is DSGVTQTPKHLITATGQRVTLRCSPRSGDLSVYWYQQSLDQGLQFLIQYYNGEERAKGNILERFSAQQFPDLHSELNLSSLELGDSALYFCASYSMTNKRAAYNEQFFGPGTRLTVL.

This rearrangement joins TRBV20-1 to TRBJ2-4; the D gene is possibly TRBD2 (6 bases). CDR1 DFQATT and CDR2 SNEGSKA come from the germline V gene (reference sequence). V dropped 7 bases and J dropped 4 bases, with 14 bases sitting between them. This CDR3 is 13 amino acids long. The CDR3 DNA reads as TGCAGTGTTCTTGGAGGAGGGAAAAACATTCAGTACTTC. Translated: CSVLGGGKNIQYF.

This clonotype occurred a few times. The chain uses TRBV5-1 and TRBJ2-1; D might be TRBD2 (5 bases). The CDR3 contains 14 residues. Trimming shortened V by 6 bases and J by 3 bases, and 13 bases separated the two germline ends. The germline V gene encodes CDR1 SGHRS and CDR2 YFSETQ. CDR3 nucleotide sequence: TGCGCCAGCACCTCGCTTCGGGGCTACAATGAGCAGTTCTTC. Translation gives CASTSLRGYNEQFF.

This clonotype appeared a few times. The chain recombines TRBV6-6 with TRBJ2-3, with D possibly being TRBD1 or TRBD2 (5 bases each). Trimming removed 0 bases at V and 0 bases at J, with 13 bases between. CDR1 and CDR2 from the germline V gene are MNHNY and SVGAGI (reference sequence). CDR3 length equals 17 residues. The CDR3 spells CASSYSPGTTSTDTQYF. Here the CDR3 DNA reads TGTGCCAGCAGTTACTCACCGGGGACCACTAGCACAGATACGCAGTATTTT.

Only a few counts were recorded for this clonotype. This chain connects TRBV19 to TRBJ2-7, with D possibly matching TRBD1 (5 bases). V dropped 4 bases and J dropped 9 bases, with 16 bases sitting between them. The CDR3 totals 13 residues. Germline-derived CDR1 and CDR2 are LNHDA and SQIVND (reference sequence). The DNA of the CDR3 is TGTGCCAGTAGTACCGAATTTTCCCAGGGGCAGTACTTC. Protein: CASSTEFSQGQYF.

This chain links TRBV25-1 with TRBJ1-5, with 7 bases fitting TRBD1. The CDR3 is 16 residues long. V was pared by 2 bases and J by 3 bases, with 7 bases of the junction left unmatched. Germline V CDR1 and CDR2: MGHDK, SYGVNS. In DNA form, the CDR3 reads TGTGCCAGCAGTGAAATGGACAGGCCCAACAATCAGCCCCAGCATTTT. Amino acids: CASSEMDRPNNQPQHF.

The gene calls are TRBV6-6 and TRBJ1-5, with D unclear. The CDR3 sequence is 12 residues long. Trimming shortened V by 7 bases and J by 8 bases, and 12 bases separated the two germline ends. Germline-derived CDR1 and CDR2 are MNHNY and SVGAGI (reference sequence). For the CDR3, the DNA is TGTGCCAGCACCCTTGGCGGGGAGCCCCAGCATTTT. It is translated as CASTLGGEPQHF.

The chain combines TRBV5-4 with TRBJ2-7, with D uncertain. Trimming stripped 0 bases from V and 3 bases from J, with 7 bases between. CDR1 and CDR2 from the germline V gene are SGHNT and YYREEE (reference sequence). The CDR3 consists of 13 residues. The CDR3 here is CASSLGSDYEQYF. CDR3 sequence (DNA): TGTGCCAGCAGCTTGGGGTCGGACTACGAGCAGTACTTC.

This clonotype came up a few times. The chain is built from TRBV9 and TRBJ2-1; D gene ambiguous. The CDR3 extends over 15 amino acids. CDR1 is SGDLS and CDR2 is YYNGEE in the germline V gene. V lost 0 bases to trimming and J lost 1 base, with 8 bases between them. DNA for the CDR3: TGTGCCAGCAGCGTAGCGAAAGAGTCCTACAATGAGCAGTTCTTC. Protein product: CASSVAKESYNEQFF.

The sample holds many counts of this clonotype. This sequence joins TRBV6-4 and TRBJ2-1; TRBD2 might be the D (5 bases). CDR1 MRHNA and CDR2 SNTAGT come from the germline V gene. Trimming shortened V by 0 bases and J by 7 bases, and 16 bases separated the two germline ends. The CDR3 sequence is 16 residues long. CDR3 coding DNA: TGTGCCAGCAGTGACTCAGTGGGAGAAGGGCGGAATGAGCAGTTCTTC. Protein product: CASSDSVGEGRNEQFF.

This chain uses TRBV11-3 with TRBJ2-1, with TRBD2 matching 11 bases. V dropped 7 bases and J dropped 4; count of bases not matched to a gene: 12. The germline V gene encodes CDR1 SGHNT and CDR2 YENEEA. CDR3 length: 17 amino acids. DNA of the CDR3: TGTGCCAGCACCCGAGATTTGACTAGCGGGGATTACAATGAGCAGTTCTTC. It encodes CASTRDLTSGDYNEQFF.